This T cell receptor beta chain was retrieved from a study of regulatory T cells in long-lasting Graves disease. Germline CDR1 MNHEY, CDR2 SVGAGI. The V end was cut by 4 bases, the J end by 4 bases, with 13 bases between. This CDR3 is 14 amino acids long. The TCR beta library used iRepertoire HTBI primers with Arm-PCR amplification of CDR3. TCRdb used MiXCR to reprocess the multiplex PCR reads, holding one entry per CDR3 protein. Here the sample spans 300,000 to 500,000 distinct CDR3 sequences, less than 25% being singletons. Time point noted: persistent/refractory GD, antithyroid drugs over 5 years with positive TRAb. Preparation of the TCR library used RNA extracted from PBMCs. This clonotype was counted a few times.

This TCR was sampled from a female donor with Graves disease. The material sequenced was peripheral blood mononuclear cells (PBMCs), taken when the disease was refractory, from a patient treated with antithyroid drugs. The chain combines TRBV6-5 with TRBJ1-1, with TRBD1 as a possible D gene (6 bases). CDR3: CASSFTGRGTEAFF. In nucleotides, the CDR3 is TGTGCCAGCAGTTTCACAGGGAGGGGCACTGAAGCTTTCTTT.